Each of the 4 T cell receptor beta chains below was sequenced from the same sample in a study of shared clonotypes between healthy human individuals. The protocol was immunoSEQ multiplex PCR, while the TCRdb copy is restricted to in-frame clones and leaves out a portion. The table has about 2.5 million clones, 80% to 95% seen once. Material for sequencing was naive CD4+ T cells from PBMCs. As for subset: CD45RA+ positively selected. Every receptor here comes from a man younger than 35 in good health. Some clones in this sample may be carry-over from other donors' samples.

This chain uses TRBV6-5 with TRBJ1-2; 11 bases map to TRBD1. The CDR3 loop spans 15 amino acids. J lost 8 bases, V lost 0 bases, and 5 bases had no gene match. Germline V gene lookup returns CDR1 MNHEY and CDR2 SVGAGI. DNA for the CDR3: TGTGCCAGCAGTTACTCGTCGGACAGGGGGCGCGGCTACACCTTC. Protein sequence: CASSYSSDRGRGYTF.

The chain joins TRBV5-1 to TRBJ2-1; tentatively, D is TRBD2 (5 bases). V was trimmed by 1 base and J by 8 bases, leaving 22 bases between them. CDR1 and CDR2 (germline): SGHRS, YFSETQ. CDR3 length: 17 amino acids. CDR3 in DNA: TGCGCCAGCAGCTTGTGGGGTCTAGCTGGTCCAAGGGATGAGCAGTTCTTC. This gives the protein CASSLWGLAGPRDEQFF.

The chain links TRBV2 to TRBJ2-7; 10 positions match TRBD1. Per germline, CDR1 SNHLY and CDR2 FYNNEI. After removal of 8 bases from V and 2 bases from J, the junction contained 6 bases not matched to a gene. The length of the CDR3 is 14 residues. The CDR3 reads CASGRQGATYEQYF. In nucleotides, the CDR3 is TGTGCCAGCGGACGACAGGGGGCTACCTACGAGCAGTACTTC.

CDR3 amino acids: CASSQKGWTSGSDEQYF. CDR3 DNA: TGCGCCAGCAGCCAAAAGGGGTGGACTAGCGGGAGCGACGAGCAGTACTTC. The gene calls are TRBV4-1 and TRBJ2-7, with 13 positions matching TRBD2. The CDR3 has 17 amino acids. Germline lookup yields CDR1 MGHRA and CDR2 YSYEKL. J gave up 5 bases and V 2 bases, and 9 bases lay outside the gene matches.